Each of the 22 T cell receptor beta chains below was sequenced from the same sample in a study of CD8 T cells in ankylosing spondylitis. One entry per CDR3 protein results from TCRdb running MiXCR on the 5' RACE reads. In the table there are 220,000 or so distinct CDR3 sequences, roughly a tenth of which are singletons. Input material: blood, either unsorted or a sorted T cell fraction (not recorded which). The origin of the receptors is a male donor with ankylosing spondylitis or in good health (not recorded which).

This clonotype was picked up a small number of times. The genes are TRBV5-1 and TRBJ1-3, with TRBD1 matching 7 bases. The V gene's germline CDR1 is SGHRS and CDR2 YFSETQ. The CDR3 covers 14 residues. Trimming cost V 4 bases and J 4 bases; bases outside gene matches: 5. This CDR3 reads CASSPGTEGNTIYF. The CDR3 bases are TGCGCCAGCAGCCCCGGGACAGAGGGAAACACCATATATTTT.

This clonotype has a count of ten or more. The chain is built from TRBV5-1 and TRBJ2-1, with TRBD2 as a possible D gene (6 bases). The V end lost 0 bases, the J end lost 5 bases, and 15 bases lay between the germline ends. This CDR3 region has 16 residues. The germline gives CDR1 SGHRS, CDR2 YFSETQ. CDR3: CASSLVTGLKDNEQFF. DNA for the CDR3: TGCGCCAGCAGCTTGGTGACGGGACTTAAAGACAATGAGCAGTTCTTC.

J is TRBJ2-7 and V is TRBV12-3 or TRBV12-4, with 7 positions matching TRBD1. Trimming took 2 bases from V and 6 from J; bases not matched to a gene: 7. This CDR3 region has 14 residues. Here the CDR3 DNA reads TGTGCCAGCAGTTTAAGTCAGGGGGTCCGCGAGCAGTACTTC. Protein sequence: CASSLSQGVREQYF.

This clonotype came up many times. The chain recombines TRBV27 with TRBJ2-3; TRBD1 matches at 10 bases. J was trimmed by 6 bases and V by 5 bases; bases with no gene match: 5. The CDR3 is made up of 14 amino acids. The germline V gene encodes CDR1 MNHEY and CDR2 SMNVEV (reference sequence). The CDR3 here is CASSVTGGIDTQYF. Written as DNA, the CDR3 is TGTGCCAGCAGTGTGACAGGGGGCATTGATACGCAGTATTTT.

Ten or more counts support this clonotype. The rearrangement joins TRBV5-1 to TRBJ2-2; 7 positions match TRBD1. Germline loops: CDR1 SGHRS, CDR2 YFSETQ. This CDR3 contains 14 residues. With V trimmed by 2 bases and J by 3 bases, 1 base remained unmatched. The DNA of the CDR3 is TGCGCCAGCAGCTTCACAGGGGACACCGGGGAGCTGTTTTTT. It translates to CASSFTGDTGELFF.

In this sample, this clonotype turned up a few times. This rearrangement joins TRBV7-9 to TRBJ2-3; 7 bases match TRBD2. V was pared by 11 bases and J by 2 bases, with 7 bases of the junction left unmatched. This CDR3 has 13 residues. Per germline, CDR1 SEHNR and CDR2 FQNEAQ (reference sequence). CDR3 protein: CAARREITDTQYF. CDR3 bases: TGTGCCGCCCGGCGGGAGATCACAGATACGCAGTATTTT.

A single count supports this clonotype. A read error may be the cause here, since a much bigger clone is one base away. This chain connects TRBV20-1 to TRBJ2-7; D unclear. The germline V gene encodes CDR1 DFQATT and CDR2 SNEGSKA (reference sequence). The CDR3 runs to 10 residues. The CDR3 DNA reads TGCAGTGCCGCCCGGTCCGAGCAGCACTTC. Translating it yields CSAARSEQHF.

This clonotype has just one count. A single base separates this from a much larger clone, so it may be a read error. The gene calls are TRBV12-3 or TRBV12-4 and TRBJ2-5, with TRBD2 as a possible D gene (6 bases). The CDR3 loop spans 14 amino acids. Trimming removed 5 bases from V and 4 bases from J, with 14 bases in between. The CDR3 DNA follows: TGTGCCAGCAGTGCGGGGTGGGTTGGAGAGACCCAGTACTTC. It yields the protein CASSAGWVGETQYF.

This clonotype was seen repeatedly, ten times or more. The CDR3 loop is CASSPPGRPLELFF. CDR3 coding DNA: TGCGCCAGCAGCCCCCCGGGAAGGCCCCTTGAGCTGTTTTTT. J is TRBJ2-2 and V is TRBV5-1; D is possibly TRBD2 (5 bases). Germline V lookup: CDR1 SGHRS, CDR2 YFSETQ. V was pared by 4 bases and J by 11 bases, with 18 bases between. This CDR3 is built from 14 residues.

This clonotype has a count of ten or more. The chain is built from TRBV5-1 and TRBJ1-3; D unresolved. The CDR3 sequence is 16 residues long. Trimming removed 0 bases at V and 0 bases at J, with 10 bases between. Germline CDR1 is SGHRS and CDR2 is YFSETQ. DNA for the CDR3: TGCGCCAGCAGCTTGGGGCAGGCATTCTCTGGAAACACCATATATTTT. Translating it yields CASSLGQAFSGNTIYF.

This clonotype has ten or more counts. The chain couples TRBV7-9 to TRBJ2-4; 7 bases are shared with TRBD2. The CDR3 is made up of 17 amino acids. Germline-derived CDR1 and CDR2 are SEHNR and FQNEAQ (reference sequence). V gave up 0 bases and J gave up 2 bases; unmatched junction bases: 7. CDR3 nucleotide sequence: TGTGCCAGCAGCTTAGCGGGGGAGGGGCAATCCAAAAACATTCAGTACTTC. Its protein is CASSLAGEGQSKNIQYF.

The J gene is TRBJ2-5, the V gene TRBV20-1, with TRBD2 matching 11 bases. This CDR3 contains 15 residues. Germline V lookup: CDR1 DFQATT, CDR2 SNEGSKA (reference sequence). With 3 bases clipped from V and 2 bases from J, the junction kept 5 bases outside the gene matches. CDR3 amino acids: CSARERTSGQETQYF. Written as DNA, the CDR3 is TGCAGTGCTAGGGAGCGGACTAGCGGGCAAGAGACCCAGTACTTC.

The rearrangement joins TRBV7-9 to TRBJ2-5, with 8 bases identical to TRBD1. The J segment lost 2 bases and the V segment lost 6 bases, leaving 8 bases of the junction unmatched. CDR1 is SEHNR and CDR2 is FQNEAQ in the germline V gene (reference sequence). The CDR3 contains 15 residues. The CDR3 DNA reads TGTGCCAGCAGAGCCCGGACAGGGTCACAAGAGACCCAGTACTTC. Its protein product is CASRARTGSQETQYF.

This clonotype was recorded many times. The J gene is TRBJ2-7, the V gene TRBV20-1; maybe TRBD2 (6 bases). The CDR3 runs 18 residues. Germline V gene data show CDR1 as DFQATT and CDR2 as SNEGSKA (reference sequence). Trimming cost V 2 bases and J 0 bases, with 23 bases left between them. In DNA form, the CDR3 reads TGCAGTGCTAGACCATCCGGGGGTTCTAGTGGATTCTCCTACGAGCAGTACTTC. The encoded protein is CSARPSGGSSGFSYEQYF.

This clonotype was seen repeatedly, ten times or more. CDR3: CASSYGAGSQETQYF. The CDR3 DNA reads as TGTGCCAGCAGTTATGGGGCTGGCAGTCAAGAGACCCAGTACTTC. This chain links TRBV6-5 with TRBJ2-5; D may be TRBD1 (5 bases). Germline assignment: CDR1 MNHEY and CDR2 SVGAGI. The CDR3 is made up of 15 amino acids. V was shortened by 3 bases and J by 2 bases, with 13 bases between the two germline ends.

There are many counts of this clonotype. The chain is built from TRBV5-1 and TRBJ2-5; a weak D match, TRBD2 (7 bases). CDR1 SGHRS and CDR2 YFSETQ come from the germline V gene. The germline V and J ends were trimmed by 4 bases and 1 base, with 11 bases remaining between them. The CDR3 has 14 amino acids. The CDR3: CASSRGAGQETQYF. The CDR3, as DNA: TGCGCCAGCAGCCGGGGGGCCGGCCAAGAGACCCAGTACTTC.

This clonotype came up many times. V and J are TRBV29-1 and TRBJ2-5; no firm D call. V dropped 3 bases and J dropped 4 bases, with 12 bases sitting between them. The CDR3 runs 13 residues. Germline-derived CDR1 and CDR2 are SQVTM and ANQGSEA. CDR3 sequence: CSVDSPLGETQYF. CDR3 nucleotides: TGCAGCGTTGACAGCCCCTTAGGAGAGACCCAGTACTTC.

This clonotype was seen ten or more times. The chain combines TRBV6-1 with TRBJ2-5, with a possible D match to TRBD2 (6 bases). Trimming left V 10 bases short and J 0 bases short, with 18 bases between. The CDR3 length is 15 residues. Looked up from germline, CDR1 is MNHNS and CDR2 is SASEGT. CDR3 sequence: CATRRGPNHQETQYF. The CDR3 nucleotides read TGTGCCACCAGGAGGGGTCCAAACCACCAAGAGACCCAGTACTTC.

In its sample, this clonotype was seen a few times. J is TRBJ2-3 and V is TRBV15; 7 nucleotides align to TRBD1. In germline, CDR1 is LNHNV, CDR2 YYDKDF (reference sequence). V was clipped by 9 bases and J by 3 bases; unmatched bases: 9. This CDR3 is 14 amino acids long. In DNA form, the CDR3 reads TGTGCCACACAGGGGTCTTCGAGAACAGATACGCAGTATTTT. It translates to CATQGSSRTDTQYF.

This rearrangement joins TRBV20-1 to TRBJ1-3; TRBD1 might be the D (5 bases). The germline V and J ends were trimmed by 0 bases and 2 bases, with 14 bases remaining between them. Looked up from germline, CDR1 is DFQATT and CDR2 is SNEGSKA (reference sequence). The CDR3 totals 16 residues. The CDR3 loop reads CSARDLMTVAGNTIYF. CDR3 DNA: TGCAGTGCTAGAGATTTAATGACAGTGGCTGGAAACACCATATATTTT.

This clonotype has at least ten counts. This chain links TRBV2 with TRBJ2-7, with D hard to call. V was cut by 4 bases and J by 5 bases, with 6 bases left in between. From germline, CDR1 is SNHLY and CDR2 FYNNEI. The CDR3 is 11 amino acids. The chain's CDR3 is CASSVIHEQYF. CDR3 nucleotide sequence: TGTGCCAGCAGTGTGATCCACGAGCAGTACTTC. The full variable domain, its missing parts supplied by reference TRBV2 and TRBJ2-7, is EPEVTQTPSHQVTQMGQEVILRCVPISNHLYFYWYRQILGQKVEFLVSFYNNEISEKSEIFDDQFSVERPDGSNFTLKIRSTKLEDSAMYFCASSVIHEQYFGPGTRLTVT.

The gene calls are TRBV7-6 and TRBJ2-1, with TRBD2 matching 13 bases. There are 17 residues in the CDR3. With V trimmed by 1 base and J by 8 bases, 8 bases remained unmatched. Germline V gives CDR1 SGHVS, CDR2 FNYEAQ. The CDR3 loop is CASSLGLTSGGVYEQFF. As DNA, the CDR3 is TGTGCCAGCAGCTTAGGCCTCACTAGCGGGGGGGTCTATGAGCAGTTCTTC.